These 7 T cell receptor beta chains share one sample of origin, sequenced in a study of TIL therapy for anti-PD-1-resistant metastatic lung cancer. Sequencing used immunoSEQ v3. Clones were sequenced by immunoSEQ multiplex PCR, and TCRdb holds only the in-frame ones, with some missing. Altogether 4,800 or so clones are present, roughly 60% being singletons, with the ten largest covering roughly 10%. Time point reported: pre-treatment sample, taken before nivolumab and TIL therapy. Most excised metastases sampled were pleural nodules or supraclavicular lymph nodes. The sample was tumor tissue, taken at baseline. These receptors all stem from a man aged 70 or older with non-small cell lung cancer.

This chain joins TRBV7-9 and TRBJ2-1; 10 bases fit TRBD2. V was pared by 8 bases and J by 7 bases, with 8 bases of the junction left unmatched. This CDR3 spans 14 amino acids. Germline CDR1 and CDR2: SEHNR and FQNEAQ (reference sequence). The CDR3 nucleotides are TGTGCCAGCTCCTCGGCTAGCGGGGGAAATGAGCAGTTCTTC. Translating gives CASSSASGGNEQFF.

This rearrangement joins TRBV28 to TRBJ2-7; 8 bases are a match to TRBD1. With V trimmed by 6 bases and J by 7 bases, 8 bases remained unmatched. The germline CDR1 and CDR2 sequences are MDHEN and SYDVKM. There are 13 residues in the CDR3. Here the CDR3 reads CASRKDRVREQYF. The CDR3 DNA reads TGTGCCAGCAGGAAGGACAGGGTGCGAGAGCAGTACTTC.

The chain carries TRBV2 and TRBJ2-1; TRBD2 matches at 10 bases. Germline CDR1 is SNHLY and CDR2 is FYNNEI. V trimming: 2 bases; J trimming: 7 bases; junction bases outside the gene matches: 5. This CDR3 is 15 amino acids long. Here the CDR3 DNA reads TGTGCCAGCAGTGAACTAGCGGGAGATTGGAATGAGCAGTTCTTC. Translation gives CASSELAGDWNEQFF.

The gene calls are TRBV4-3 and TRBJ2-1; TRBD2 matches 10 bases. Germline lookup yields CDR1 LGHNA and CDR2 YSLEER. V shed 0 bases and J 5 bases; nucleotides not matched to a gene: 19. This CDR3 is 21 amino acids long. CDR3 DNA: TGCGCCAGCAGCCAAGATAGAGGGCGTAGCGGGAGGTGGGGAACACACAATGAGCAGTTCTTC. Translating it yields CASSQDRGRSGRWGTHNEQFF.

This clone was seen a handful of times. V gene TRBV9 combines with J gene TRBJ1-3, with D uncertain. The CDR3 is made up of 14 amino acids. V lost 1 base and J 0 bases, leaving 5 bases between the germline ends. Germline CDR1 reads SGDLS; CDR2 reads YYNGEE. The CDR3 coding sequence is TGTGCCAGCAGCGTAAGTTACTCTGGAAACACCATATATTTT. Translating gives CASSVSYSGNTIYF.

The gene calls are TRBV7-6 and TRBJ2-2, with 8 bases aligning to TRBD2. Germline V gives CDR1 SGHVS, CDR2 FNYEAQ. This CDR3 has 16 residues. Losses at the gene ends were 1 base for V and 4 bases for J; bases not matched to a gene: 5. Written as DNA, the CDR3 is TGTGCCAGCAGCTTAGTCACTAGCGGACCCACCGGGGAGCTGTTTTTT. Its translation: CASSLVTSGPTGELFF.

CDR3 bases: TGTGCCAGCAGACAGCGGGAGAGTTACGAGCAGTACTTC. This codes for CASRQRESYEQYF. This chain connects TRBV6-5 to TRBJ2-7, with TRBD2 matching 8 bases. V lost 6 bases to trimming and J lost 4 bases; unmatched junction nucleotides: 5. Germline assignment: CDR1 MNHEY and CDR2 SVGAGI. CDR3 length equals 13 residues.